This entry is about one T cell receptor (beta chain). Its antigen is unidentified. The data originate from a study of T-cell memory formation after mild COVID-19. Study in general: Most TCR clusters belonged to a single donor.

V was cut by 2 bases and J by 5 bases, with 16 bases left in between. Per the germline V gene, CDR1 is SEHNR and CDR2 is FQNEAQ (reference sequence). The CDR3 is 16 amino acids. Study-level findings and limits: For second-wave clones that peaked at day 37, SARS-CoV-2 specificity went unverified.

Via MiXCR, TCRdb re-called the 5' RACE reads, giving one row per CDR3 protein. The data show more than 350,000 distinct CDR3 sequences, with more than 20% seen just once and about 12% held by the top ten. The clonotype was recovered from an adult woman who had mild COVID-19 (a few samples of this study predate the infection). Cell type and time point are not known. The sequencing sample was made of PBMCs or a T cell subset sorted from them (not recorded which). The V gene is TRBV7-9, the J gene TRBJ1-5; D gene unclear. The DNA for the CDR3 is TGTGCCAGCAGCTTAAGAGGAGGTCAGGAAGATCAGCCCCAGCATTTT. It encodes CASSLRGGQEDQPQHF.